Below are 32 T cell receptor beta chains sequenced from a single sample in a study of blood T cell repertoires in COVID-19. Only in-frame clones appear in the TCRdb table, and some are missing; sequencing was by immunoSEQ multiplex PCR. The data hold 150,000 to 200,000 clones, with 80% to 85% observed a single time. Material for sequencing was PBMCs or T cells enriched from blood (not recorded which). These receptors all come from a woman under 40 who had been exposed to COVID-19.

In its sample, this clone was seen once. V and J are TRBV7-2 and TRBJ2-2; a weak D match, TRBD1 (5 bases). V was trimmed by 1 base and J by 4 bases, leaving 13 bases between them. CDR3 length: 16 residues. CDR1 is SGHTA and CDR2 is FQGNSA in the germline V gene. In DNA, the CDR3 is TGTGCCAGCAGCTTAGATCCGCAGGGTATCACCGGGGAGCTGTTTTTT. The encoded protein is CASSLDPQGITGELFF.

The CDR3 sequence is CASSLVQGGTDTQYF. CDR3 sequence (DNA): TGTGCCAGCAGCTTAGTTCAGGGGGGCACAGATACGCAGTATTTT. The chain is built from TRBV7-6 and TRBJ2-3; 7 nucleotides align to TRBD1. The ends lost 1 base at V and 1 base at J; junction bases unmatched: 2. The CDR3 sequence is 15 residues long. CDR1 and CDR2 (germline): SGHVS, FNYEAQ.

V usage is TRBV10-2 and J usage is TRBJ2-3; perhaps TRBD2 as D (6 bases). The CDR3 extends over 15 amino acids. The germline V and J ends were trimmed by 3 bases and 2 bases, with 12 bases remaining between them. Germline assignment: CDR1 WSHSY and CDR2 SAAADI. The CDR3 region has the DNA TGCGCCAGCAGTGACCGGGACTTACTCACAGATACGCAGTATTTT. Encoded protein: CASSDRDLLTDTQYF.

The genes are TRBV6-2 or TRBV6-3 and TRBJ1-1; D perhaps matches TRBD1 (6 bases). V gave up 6 bases and J gave up 7 bases, with 12 bases separating them. Germline CDR1 and CDR2: MNHEY and SVGEGT. This CDR3 has 12 amino acids. CDR3 DNA sequence: TGTGCCAGCAGCCCAAACAGGGTTGAAGCTTTCTTT. This translates into CASSPNRVEAFF.

This chain uses TRBV5-6 with TRBJ1-3; no clear D. Trimming took 7 bases from V and 4 from J, leaving 9 bases between them. Germline V CDR1 and CDR2: SGHDT, YYEEEE. CDR3 length equals 12 residues. The CDR3 coding sequence is TGTGCCAGCCGAGAGGGCGGAAACACCATATATTTT. Protein sequence: CASREGGNTIYF.

A single count supports this clone. The CDR3 spells CASSWGFGRTGDGEQYF. For the CDR3, the DNA is TGTGCCAGCAGCTGGGGTTTTGGTCGGACAGGGGACGGCGAGCAGTACTTC. The V gene is TRBV5-6, the J gene TRBJ2-7; 9 bases are a match to TRBD1. There are 17 residues in the CDR3. In germline, CDR1 is SGHDT, CDR2 YYEEEE. The V and J ends lost 3 bases and 6 bases, in that order; junction bases with no gene match: 16.

V is TRBV6-1 and J is TRBJ2-7; TRBD1 matches 7 bases. The junction had 4 bases not matched to a gene; V was cut back by 0 bases and J by 5 bases. The germline V gene has CDR1 MNHNS and CDR2 SASEGT. The CDR3 is 14 amino acids. The CDR3 DNA reads as TGTGCCAGCAGTGAAGCAGAGGGGGCACACGAGCAGTACTTC. Its protein product is CASSEAEGAHEQYF.

The chain is built from TRBV5-5 and TRBJ1-2; D unresolved. The germline gives CDR1 SGHKS, CDR2 YYEKEE (reference sequence). This CDR3 contains 14 residues. The ends were cut back, 7 bases at V and 2 bases at J, with 15 bases in the middle. In DNA form, the CDR3 reads TGTGCCAGCTTTCATCCCGGACTGAACTATGGCTACACCTTC. Amino acids: CASFHPGLNYGYTF.

The rearrangement joins TRBV10-3 to TRBJ2-7; no reliable D call. The ends were cut back, 3 bases at V and 2 bases at J, with 5 bases in the middle. This CDR3 spans 12 amino acids. The germline V gene encodes CDR1 ENHRY and CDR2 SYGVKD. The CDR3 DNA sequence: TGTGCCATCAGTGACCAGGCCTACGAGCAGTACTTC. Translating gives CAISDQAYEQYF.

With regard to this clone: This CDR3 is also generated by other DNA sequences in the sample. For the CDR3, the DNA is TGCGCCAGCAGCTCCGGGACAGGCGGAAACACCATATATTTT. This sequence encodes CASSSGTGGNTIYF. This chain connects TRBV5-1 to TRBJ1-3; 8 positions agree with TRBD1. CDR1 is SGHRS and CDR2 is YFSETQ in the germline V gene. The CDR3 extends over 14 amino acids. With V trimmed by 3 bases and J by 4 bases, 3 bases remained unmatched.

The J gene is TRBJ2-7, the V gene TRBV27, with 8 bases lining up with TRBD2. With 4 bases clipped from V and 3 bases from J, the junction kept 8 bases outside the gene matches. The CDR3 extends over 15 amino acids. Germline loops: CDR1 MNHEY, CDR2 SMNVEV (reference sequence). CDR3 amino acids: CASSSSGGAIYEQYF. In nucleotides, the CDR3 is TGTGCCAGCAGTTCCAGCGGGGGTGCTATCTACGAGCAGTACTTC.

The chain joins TRBV15 to TRBJ1-4; 8 nucleotides line up with TRBD1. The CDR3 consists of 15 residues. V was pared by 5 bases and J by 8 bases, with 10 bases of the junction left unmatched. Germline V gene lookup returns CDR1 LNHNV and CDR2 YYDKDF (reference sequence). The CDR3 coding sequence is TGTGCCACCAGCGGAAGACAGGGGCCTTTCGAAAAACTGTTTTTT. Its protein is CATSGRQGPFEKLFF. The whole variable domain, remainder taken from reference TRBV15 and TRBJ1-4, is DAMVIQNPRYQVTQFGKPVTLSCSQTLNHNVMYWYQQKSSQAPKLLFHYYDKDFNNEADTPDNFQSRRPNTSFCFLDIRSPGLGDTAMYLCATSGRQGPFEKLFFGSGTQLSVL.

This chain joins TRBV4-1 and TRBJ2-7; the D gene is possibly TRBD1 (5 bases). Trimming left V 2 bases short and J 5 bases short, with 10 bases between. Germline-derived CDR1 and CDR2 are MGHRA and YSYEKL. This CDR3 has 13 amino acids. CDR3 in amino acids: CASSQTIRDEQYF. DNA of the CDR3: TGCGCCAGCAGCCAAACGATCAGGGACGAGCAGTACTTC.

This clone was counted between two and nine times. The chain is built from TRBV2 and TRBJ1-5, with 9 bases matching TRBD1. This CDR3 region has 15 residues. Looked up from germline, CDR1 is SNHLY and CDR2 is FYNNEI. J gave up 0 bases and V 6 bases, and 3 bases lay outside the gene matches. CDR3 region: CASSHRGHSNQPQHF. Here the CDR3 DNA reads TGTGCCAGCAGCCACAGGGGGCATAGCAATCAGCCCCAGCATTTT.

The table lists this clone with a count of one. The rearrangement links TRBV11-2 to TRBJ2-5; the match to TRBD1 covers 10 bases. The germline CDR1 and CDR2 sequences are SGHAT and FQNNGV. This CDR3 is built from 17 residues. The V and J ends lost 5 bases and 5 bases, in that order; junction bases with no gene match: 14. Here the CDR3 reads CASSTYRDRGLRETQYF. The CDR3 DNA reads as TGTGCCAGCAGCACCTACCGGGACAGGGGACTTCGGGAGACCCAGTACTTC.

The CDR3: CASSFEQAFNGYTF. DNA for the CDR3: TGTGCCAGCAGTTTCGAGCAGGCGTTTAATGGCTACACCTTC. The genes are TRBV5-8 and TRBJ1-2; D remains ambiguous. The CDR3 loop spans 14 amino acids. Trimming removed 5 bases from V and 6 bases from J, with 17 bases in between. The germline V gene encodes CDR1 SGHTS and CDR2 YDEGEE.

CDR3 protein: CASSPKGPGQFPYEQYF. CDR3 DNA: TGTGCCAGCAGTCCGAAGGGTCCGGGACAGTTCCCCTACGAGCAGTACTTC. V and J are TRBV27 and TRBJ2-7; 7 nucleotides line up with TRBD1. The J segment lost 2 bases and the V segment lost 5 bases, leaving 15 bases of the junction unmatched. The V gene's germline CDR1 is MNHEY and CDR2 SMNVEV (reference sequence). The CDR3 spans 17 residues.

The chain carries TRBV11-2 and TRBJ2-7; 7 bases match TRBD1. Germline lookup yields CDR1 SGHAT and CDR2 FQNNGV. The CDR3 sequence is 13 residues long. Trimming removed 6 bases from V and 6 bases from J; junction bases left unmatched: 8. This CDR3 reads CASSPDRAGEQYF. CDR3 nucleotides: TGTGCCAGCAGTCCAGACAGGGCCGGCGAGCAGTACTTC.

The rearrangement uses TRBV4-1 and TRBJ2-2, with 9 bases aligning to TRBD1. The CDR3 has 18 residues. V shed 2 bases and J 4 bases; nucleotides not matched to a gene: 11. The V gene's germline CDR1 is MGHRA and CDR2 YSYEKL. Here the CDR3 reads CASSQKPGQGIFTGELFF. The CDR3 nucleotides are TGCGCCAGCAGCCAAAAACCGGGACAGGGTATATTCACCGGGGAGCTGTTTTTT.

The chain combines TRBV30 with TRBJ1-2; D perhaps matches TRBD1 (6 bases). CDR3 length: 14 amino acids. V was trimmed by 5 bases and J by 6 bases, leaving 19 bases between them. Germline loops: CDR1 GTSNPN, CDR2 SVGIG (reference sequence). CDR3 amino acids: CAWVEEQGYHGYTF. CDR3 sequence (DNA): TGTGCCTGGGTGGAAGAGCAGGGGTACCATGGCTACACCTTC.

This clone has just a few counts. This chain connects TRBV29-1 to TRBJ1-2; D is perhaps TRBD1 (6 bases). The CDR3 runs 11 residues. Deletions cut 1 base from V and 7 bases from J, with 7 bases between. Per the germline V gene, CDR1 is SQVTM and CDR2 is ANQGSEA. In DNA, the CDR3 is TGCAGCGTTGAAGTAGGGGGTGGCTACACCTTC. Its translation: CSVEVGGGYTF.

The rearrangement joins TRBV19 to TRBJ2-7, with 9 bases matching TRBD2. The CDR3 is 14 residues long. The V gene's germline CDR1 is LNHDA and CDR2 SQIVND (reference sequence). Unmatched junction bases numbered 6, after V lost 3 bases and J lost 6 bases. The DNA for the CDR3 is TGTGCCAGTAGTATCCCGGGACTAGCCCCCGAGCAGTACTTC. Translated, it gives CASSIPGLAPEQYF. The full variable domain, completed using reference TRBV19 and TRBJ2-7, is DGGITQSPKYLFRKEGQNVTLSCEQNLNHDAMYWYRQDPGQGLRLIYYSQIVNDFQKGDIAEGYSVSREKKESFPLTVTSAQKNPTAFYLCASSIPGLAPEQYFGPGTRLTVT.

The rearrangement uses TRBV7-9 and TRBJ2-3, with unresolved D. The CDR3 sequence is 15 residues long. With 5 bases removed from V and 2 bases from J, the gap between germline ends came to 14 bases. Germline V gene data show CDR1 as SEHNR and CDR2 as FQNEAQ (reference sequence). CDR3 residues: CASSAEDADTDTQYF. CDR3 coding DNA: TGTGCCAGCAGCGCAGAGGATGCCGACACAGATACGCAGTATTTT. Full variable domain (remainder filled in from reference TRBV7-9 and TRBJ2-3): DTGVSQNPRHKITKRGQNVTFRCDPISEHNRLYWYRQTLGQGPEFLTYFQNEAQLEKSRLLSDRFSAERPKGSFSTLEIQRTEQGDSAMYLCASSAEDADTDTQYFGPGTRLTVL.

The chain uses TRBV12-1 and TRBJ1-6; TRBD1 is the table's D call, not checked against the DNA. TRBV12-1 is a listed pseudogene. This CDR3 region has 18 residues. As DNA, the CDR3 is TGTGCCAGCAGCTCCTTGGGGGGACAGCGTTCGAATAATTCACCCCTCCACTTT. Encoded protein: CASSSLGGQRSNNSPLHF.

The chain links TRBV6-4 to TRBJ2-1; TRBD2 matches 9 bases. The germline V gene encodes CDR1 MRHNA and CDR2 SNTAGT. J was trimmed by 16 bases and V by 2 bases; bases with no gene match: 9. The CDR3 contains 13 residues. As DNA, the CDR3 is TGTGCCAGCAGTGACGAGGTAGCGGGGGAAAGATTCTTC. Translated, it gives CASSDEVAGERFF.

This clone was counted a few times. This chain joins TRBV6-1 and TRBJ1-5, with D possibly being TRBD1 (6 bases). CDR1 and CDR2 (germline): MNHNS, SASEGT. This CDR3 has 14 amino acids. Trimming left V 2 bases short and J 3 bases short, with 8 bases between. The CDR3 DNA reads as TGTGCCAGCAGTGAAACAGGGATCAATCAGCCCCAGCATTTT. Amino acid sequence: CASSETGINQPQHF.

This clone showed up just once. The J gene is TRBJ1-3, the V gene TRBV29-1; 8 bases fit TRBD1. The germline CDR1 and CDR2 sequences are SQVTM and ANQGSEA. Germline trimming cut 3 bases from V and 4 bases from J; bases unmatched to any gene: 2. The CDR3 runs to 13 residues. The CDR3, as DNA: TGCAGCGTTGAGTCAGGGGGCGGAAACACCATATATTTT. Its translation is CSVESGGGNTIYF.

The chain links TRBV11-1 to TRBJ2-6; the D is unclear. The germline gives CDR1 SGHAT, CDR2 FQDESV (reference sequence). Deletions cut 2 bases from V and 0 bases from J, with 8 bases between. The CDR3 spans 16 residues. The CDR3 region is CASSLSSGSGANVLTF. The CDR3 DNA follows: TGTGCCAGCAGCTTAAGTAGTGGCTCTGGGGCCAACGTCCTGACTTTC.

The chain has TRBV19 and TRBJ1-3; D not resolved. With 9 bases removed from V and 0 bases from J, the gap between germline ends came to 6 bases. The CDR3 is 12 amino acids. Per the germline V gene, CDR1 is LNHDA and CDR2 is SQIVND (reference sequence). In nucleotides, the CDR3 is TGTGCCAGCTCCCCCTCTGGAAACACCATATATTTT. Amino acid sequence: CASSPSGNTIYF. Supplemented by reference TRBV19 and TRBJ1-3, the full variable domain reads DGGITQSPKYLFRKEGQNVTLSCEQNLNHDAMYWYRQDPGQGLRLIYYSQIVNDFQKGDIAEGYSVSREKKESFPLTVTSAQKNPTAFYLCASSPSGNTIYFGEGSWLTVV.

This clone appeared once. This chain connects TRBV9 to TRBJ2-5; D might be TRBD1 (5 bases). V was clipped by 6 bases and J by 6 bases, with 15 bases between them. Germline loops: CDR1 SGDLS, CDR2 YYNGEE. The CDR3 runs 13 residues. The CDR3 DNA reads TGTGCCAGCAATCCTTCACTGGGGCAGACCCAGTACTTC. It encodes CASNPSLGQTQYF. Looking up the rest from reference TRBV9 and TRBJ2-5 gives the full variable domain: DSGVTQTPKHLITATGQRVTLRCSPRSGDLSVYWYQQSLDQGLQFLIQYYNGEERAKGNILERFSAQQFPDLHSELNLSSLELGDSALYFCASNPSLGQTQYFGPGTRLLVL.

The chain links TRBV18 to TRBJ2-7; a weak D match, TRBD1 (6 bases). Trimming cost V 3 bases and J 2 bases, with 11 bases left between them. From germline, CDR1 is KGHSH and CDR2 LQKENI. The CDR3 loop spans 14 amino acids. The CDR3 region is CASSPTGLAYEQYF. CDR3 coding DNA: TGTGCCAGCTCACCTACAGGGTTAGCCTACGAGCAGTACTTC. Drawing the rest from reference TRBV18 and TRBJ2-7, the complete variable domain is NAGVMQNPRHLVRRRGQEARLRCSPMKGHSHVYWYRQLPEEGLKFMVYLQKENIIDESGMPKERFSAEFPKEGPSILRIQQVVRGDSAAYFCASSPTGLAYEQYFGPGTRLTVT.

The chain is built from TRBV18 and TRBJ2-2; 14 nucleotides match TRBD2. Germline CDR1 KGHSH, CDR2 LQKENI. CDR3 length: 16 amino acids. V lost 3 bases, J lost 6 bases, and 3 bases stayed unmatched. This CDR3 reads CASSPGLAGGSGELFF. The CDR3 DNA reads as TGTGCCAGCTCACCCGGACTAGCGGGGGGCTCCGGGGAGCTGTTTTTT.